Shown below are 32 T cell receptor beta chains from a single sample sequenced in a study of blood T cell repertoires in COVID-19. The data were produced by immunoSEQ multiplex PCR, yet TCRdb's version contains in-frame clones alone and is incomplete. The sample holds hundreds of thousands of clones, roughly 87% seen once. The sample comprised PBMCs or T cells enriched from blood (not recorded which). Every receptor here comes from a woman aged 30 to 39 who had recovered from COVID-19.

V and J are TRBV6-5 and TRBJ1-1, with D unclear. The V and J ends lost 4 bases and 3 bases respectively, with 12 bases between them. This CDR3 comprises 14 residues. Per the germline V gene, CDR1 is MNHEY and CDR2 is SVGAGI. The CDR3 DNA reads TGTGCCAGCAGTTGGGGTGGGAGGGACACTGAAGCTTTCTTT. Translating gives CASSWGGRDTEAFF.

V and J are TRBV10-1 and TRBJ2-7, with D possibly TRBD2 on 6 matching bases. The CDR3 extends over 13 amino acids. Germline-derived CDR1 and CDR2 are WNHNN and SYGVQD (reference sequence). V dropped 4 bases and J dropped 1 base, with 8 bases sitting between them. The CDR3 sequence: CASSGGASYEQYF. CDR3 DNA sequence: TGCGCCAGCAGTGGCGGGGCATCCTACGAGCAGTACTTC.

The rearrangement links TRBV28 to TRBJ1-2, with 7 nucleotides matching TRBD1. J was trimmed by 7 bases and V by 8 bases; bases with no gene match: 13. CDR3 length: 14 residues. The germline gives CDR1 MDHEN, CDR2 SYDVKM. DNA for the CDR3: TGTGCCAGCGGATCGAGTACAGGGGTCTTTGGCTACACCTTC. It translates to CASGSSTGVFGYTF.

The J gene is TRBJ2-7, the V gene TRBV5-5, with 7 nucleotides matching TRBD1. This CDR3 region has 15 residues. V lost 3 bases, J lost 7 bases, and 13 bases stayed unmatched. Per germline, CDR1 SGHKS and CDR2 YYEKEE (reference sequence). The CDR3: CASSSLTQGSGEQYF. The CDR3 DNA follows: TGTGCCAGCAGCTCACTGACACAGGGGAGTGGGGAGCAGTACTTC.

The chain links TRBV6-5 to TRBJ1-3; TRBD1 is a possible D gene (5 bases). CDR1 is MNHEY and CDR2 is SVGAGI in the germline V gene. Trimming pared 6 bases from V and 0 bases from J, leaving 12 bases between. There are 15 residues in the CDR3. The CDR3 loop reads CASSRQFRSGNTIYF. The CDR3 nucleotides read TGTGCCAGCAGCCGACAGTTCCGCTCTGGAAACACCATATATTTT.

The genes are TRBV28 and TRBJ1-2; a possible D gene is TRBD1 (6 bases). Germline CDR1 reads MDHEN; CDR2 reads SYDVKM. V gave up 4 bases and J gave up 1 base, with 13 bases separating them. The CDR3 spans 15 residues. The CDR3: CASSSRTVFNYGYTF. CDR3 nucleotides: TGTGCCAGCAGTTCTAGGACAGTTTTTAACTATGGCTACACCTTC.

This chain uses TRBV11-3 with TRBJ2-1, with TRBD2 matching over 7 bases. From germline, CDR1 is SGHNT and CDR2 YENEEA. J gave up 5 bases and V 4 bases, and 8 bases lay outside the gene matches. The CDR3 consists of 15 residues. The CDR3 reads CASSSRTSGDNEQFF. Here the CDR3 DNA reads TGTGCCAGCAGCTCAAGGACTAGTGGCGACAATGAGCAGTTCTTC. Drawing the rest from reference TRBV11-3 and TRBJ2-1, the complete variable domain is EAGVVQSPRYKIIEKKQPVAFWCNPISGHNTLYWYLQNLGQGPELLIRYENEEAVDDSQLPKDRFSAERLKGVDSTLKIQPAELGDSAVYLCASSSRTSGDNEQFFGPGTRLTVL.

The genes are TRBV11-2 and TRBJ1-3; the D is unclear. Trimming removed 1 base from V and 0 bases from J, with 10 bases in between. This CDR3 is 16 amino acids long. Germline CDR1 SGHAT, CDR2 FQNNGV. The CDR3 coding sequence is TGTGCCAGCAGCTTAGTTCAGCGAGCCTCTGGAAACACCATATATTTT. Translating gives CASSLVQRASGNTIYF.

This chain joins TRBV7-6 and TRBJ1-1; TRBD1 aligns across 9 bases. V dropped 1 base and J dropped 8; count of bases not matched to a gene: 5. The CDR3 covers 14 residues. Germline V lookup: CDR1 SGHVS, CDR2 FNYEAQ. The CDR3 DNA reads TGTGCCAGCAGCTTAGGAGCGGGGACAGGGGAAGCTTTCTTT. It is translated as CASSLGAGTGEAFF. Combining the CDR3 with reference TRBV7-6 and TRBJ1-1 gives the whole variable domain GAGVSQSPRYKVTKRGQDVALRCDPISGHVSLYWYRQALGQGPEFLTYFNYEAQQDKSGLPNDRFSAERPEGSISTLTIQRTEQRDSAMYRCASSLGAGTGEAFFGQGTRLTVV.

V usage is TRBV5-4 and J usage is TRBJ2-7; 10 bases fit TRBD2. CDR1 and CDR2 (germline): SGHNT, YYREEE (reference sequence). Trimming removed 5 bases from V and 5 bases from J; junction bases left unmatched: 10. The CDR3 is 15 residues long. CDR3 amino acids: CASSFKAGGPDEQYF. CDR3 DNA: TGTGCCAGCAGTTTTAAAGCGGGGGGGCCGGACGAGCAGTACTTC.

The rearrangement uses TRBV10-3 and TRBJ2-2; TRBD1 aligns across 7 bases. This CDR3 spans 17 amino acids. The junction had 9 bases not matched to a gene; V was cut back by 2 bases and J by 3 bases. The germline V gene has CDR1 ENHRY and CDR2 SYGVKD. The CDR3 spells CAISEPRQGRDTGELFF. The CDR3 DNA sequence: TGTGCCATCAGTGAGCCCCGACAGGGCCGGGACACCGGGGAGCTGTTTTTT.

The chain has TRBV19 and TRBJ1-5; 7 positions match TRBD1. In germline, CDR1 is LNHDA, CDR2 SQIVND (reference sequence). The CDR3 contains 15 residues. V trimming: 5 bases; J trimming: 0 bases; junction bases outside the gene matches: 4. The CDR3: CASSFGQVSNQPQHF. The DNA of the CDR3 is TGTGCCAGTAGTTTCGGACAGGTTAGCAATCAGCCCCAGCATTTT.

This chain connects TRBV6-5 to TRBJ2-1, with 14 bases aligning to TRBD2. CDR1 is MNHEY and CDR2 is SVGAGI in the germline V gene. V lost 6 bases, J lost 9 bases, and 7 bases stayed unmatched. CDR3 length: 15 residues. This chain's CDR3 is CASSPTSGGATEQFF. The CDR3 DNA reads TGTGCCAGCAGCCCGACTAGCGGGGGGGCCACTGAGCAGTTCTTC.

The chain joins TRBV2 to TRBJ1-6, with TRBD1 as a possible D gene (6 bases). Germline values: CDR1 SNHLY, CDR2 FYNNEI. Between the trimmed V and J ends, which lost 8 bases and 6 bases, there was a span of 20 bases. The length of the CDR3 is 16 residues. The CDR3 spells CASGREGGAPNSPLHF. DNA of the CDR3: TGTGCCAGCGGGCGGGAAGGGGGGGCCCCTAATTCACCCCTCCACTTT.

This sequence joins TRBV2 and TRBJ2-3; D is undetermined. The germline V and J ends were trimmed by 7 bases and 2 bases, with 10 bases remaining between them. The germline CDR1 and CDR2 sequences are SNHLY and FYNNEI. CDR3 size: 13 residues. In DNA form, the CDR3 reads TGTGCCAGCACGGGTGACCCCACAGATACGCAGTATTTT. Translation gives CASTGDPTDTQYF.

The V call is TRBV6-5, the J call TRBJ2-3; 9 bases match TRBD2. Germline assignment: CDR1 MNHEY and CDR2 SVGAGI. Trimming at V came to 4 bases and at J to 0 bases, leaving 2 bases not matched to a gene. There are 15 residues in the CDR3. Here the CDR3 reads CASSLRGGSTDTQYF. The CDR3 DNA is TGTGCCAGCAGTTTGCGGGGGGGGAGCACAGATACGCAGTATTTT.

The chain has TRBV28 and TRBJ2-7; 10 bases agree with TRBD1. J gave up 2 bases and V 5 bases, and 6 bases lay outside the gene matches. Germline values: CDR1 MDHEN, CDR2 SYDVKM. CDR3 length: 15 amino acids. The CDR3 bases are TGTGCCAGCAGTGAATCCGGGACAGGGGCCTACGAGCAGTACTTC. It encodes CASSESGTGAYEQYF.

The V and J genes are TRBV5-1 and TRBJ2-3; TRBD1 matches 7 bases. Germline CDR1 reads SGHRS; CDR2 reads YFSETQ. This CDR3 is 16 amino acids long. Germline trimming cut 3 bases from V and 3 bases from J; bases unmatched to any gene: 10. The CDR3 sequence is CASSWGLRGQTDTQYF. In nucleotides, the CDR3 is TGCGCCAGCAGCTGGGGGTTGAGGGGGCAGACAGATACGCAGTATTTT.

This chain connects TRBV24-1 to TRBJ1-2; TRBD1 matches at 8 bases. The junction had 7 bases not matched to a gene; V was cut back by 4 bases and J by 4 bases. Germline assignment: CDR1 KGHDR and CDR2 SFDVKD. The CDR3 has 15 residues. CDR3: CATSDRTGGFYGYTF. DNA for the CDR3: TGTGCCACCAGTGACCGTACAGGGGGGTTCTATGGCTACACCTTC.

The V call is TRBV15, the J call TRBJ2-2; the match to TRBD2 covers 14 bases. Germline CDR1 is LNHNV and CDR2 is YYDKDF (reference sequence). The CDR3 is made up of 21 amino acids. Trimming removed 5 bases from V and 6 bases from J; junction bases left unmatched: 20. CDR3 residues: CATSSYRPGLAGARGSGELFF. DNA of the CDR3: TGTGCCACCAGCTCGTATCGTCCGGGACTAGCGGGGGCACGGGGTTCCGGGGAGCTGTTTTTT.

The chain couples TRBV3-1 (or the pseudogene TRBV3-2) to TRBJ2-2, with TRBD2 as a possible D gene (6 bases). Germline V gene sequence: CDR1 LGHDT, CDR2 YNNKEL (reference sequence). The CDR3 length is 17 residues. Trimming pared 7 bases from V and 3 bases from J, leaving 21 bases between. The CDR3 region is CASTTRAGRDYTGELFF. The CDR3 DNA reads as TGTGCCAGCACCACCCGGGCGGGGCGGGATTACACCGGGGAGCTGTTTTTT.

CDR3 loop: CASSFHRSNQPQHF. The CDR3 bases are TGTGCCAGCAGCTTCCACAGAAGCAATCAGCCCCAGCATTTT. The V call is TRBV5-6, the J call TRBJ1-5; D unresolved. Trimming left V 2 bases short and J 1 base short, with 7 bases between. Germline V gene data show CDR1 as SGHDT and CDR2 as YYEEEE. This CDR3 region has 14 residues. Based on the CDR3 plus reference TRBV5-6 and TRBJ1-5, the full variable domain is DAGVTQSPTHLIKTRGQQVTLRCSPKSGHDTVSWYQQALGQGPQFIFQYYEEEERQRGNFPDRFSGHQFPNYSSELNVNALLLGDSALYLCASSFHRSNQPQHFGDGTRLSIL.

This chain links TRBV19 with TRBJ1-2; the match to TRBD1 covers 7 bases. V dropped 5 bases and J dropped 8; count of bases not matched to a gene: 8. The CDR3 length is 13 residues. Germline lookup yields CDR1 LNHDA and CDR2 SQIVND (reference sequence). The CDR3: CASSVGTVGGYTF. In nucleotides, the CDR3 is TGTGCCAGTAGTGTTGGGACAGTAGGCGGCTACACCTTC.

V gene TRBV7-6 combines with J gene TRBJ1-6; 7 positions agree with TRBD1. J gave up 9 bases and V 4 bases, and 6 bases lay outside the gene matches. CDR3 length: 14 residues. CDR1 and CDR2 from the germline V gene are SGHVS and FNYEAQ. DNA for the CDR3: TGTGCCAGCAGCTCTGTGGGACAGCCTTCACCCCTCCACTTT. Translation gives CASSSVGQPSPLHF. The full variable domain, rest sourced from reference TRBV7-6 and TRBJ1-6, is GAGVSQSPRYKVTKRGQDVALRCDPISGHVSLYWYRQALGQGPEFLTYFNYEAQQDKSGLPNDRFSAERPEGSISTLTIQRTEQRDSAMYRCASSSVGQPSPLHFGNGTRLTVT.

This clone has only one observation. V and J are TRBV6-5 and TRBJ2-7; 8 nucleotides align to TRBD2. This CDR3 is 12 amino acids long. The junction had 4 bases not matched to a gene; V was cut back by 6 bases and J by 6 bases. The germline gives CDR1 MNHEY, CDR2 SVGAGI. The CDR3 protein is CASRGTSSEQYF. The CDR3 bases are TGTGCCAGCAGGGGGACTAGTTCCGAGCAGTACTTC.

This clone showed up just once. V is TRBV20-1 and J is TRBJ1-5, with 12 bases that match TRBD1. With 3 bases clipped from V and 6 bases from J, the junction kept 18 bases outside the gene matches. This CDR3 has 19 amino acids. Germline V gene lookup returns CDR1 DFQATT and CDR2 SNEGSKA (reference sequence). The CDR3 spells CSASARPGDRGLHSQPQHF. The CDR3 coding sequence is TGCAGTGCTAGTGCCCGCCCAGGGGACAGGGGGCTCCATAGTCAGCCCCAGCATTTT.

This chain uses TRBV2 with TRBJ1-2, with unresolved D. V was trimmed by 4 bases and J by 4 bases, leaving 13 bases between them. The CDR3 covers 14 residues. The germline V gene encodes CDR1 SNHLY and CDR2 FYNNEI. The CDR3 protein is CASSADGPGYGYTF. CDR3 coding DNA: TGTGCCAGCAGTGCTGACGGCCCGGGCTATGGCTACACCTTC. Filled out from reference TRBV2 and TRBJ1-2, the complete variable domain reads EPEVTQTPSHQVTQMGQEVILRCVPISNHLYFYWYRQILGQKVEFLVSFYNNEISEKSEIFDDQFSVERPDGSNFTLKIRSTKLEDSAMYFCASSADGPGYGYTFGSGTRLTVV.

This chain connects TRBV7-2 to TRBJ2-7; TRBD2 matches at 11 bases. This CDR3 comprises 16 residues. Trimming at V came to 0 bases and at J to 3 bases, leaving 4 bases not matched to a gene. The germline V gene has CDR1 SGHTA and CDR2 FQGNSA. The CDR3 nucleotides read TGTGCCAGCAGCTTAGCCGGGACTAGCGGTTTCTACGAGCAGTACTTC. This gives the protein CASSLAGTSGFYEQYF.

The rearrangement links TRBV7-9 to TRBJ2-7; TRBD2 is a possible D gene (5 bases). Germline assignment: CDR1 SEHNR and CDR2 FQNEAQ (reference sequence). The length of the CDR3 is 13 residues. The V and J ends lost 1 base and 4 bases respectively, with 8 bases between them. CDR3 protein: CASSLVGGYEQYF. The CDR3, as DNA: TGTGCCAGCAGCTTAGTAGGAGGTTACGAGCAGTACTTC. Complete variable domain (other parts from reference TRBV7-9 and TRBJ2-7): DTGVSQNPRHKITKRGQNVTFRCDPISEHNRLYWYRQTLGQGPEFLTYFQNEAQLEKSRLLSDRFSAERPKGSFSTLEIQRTEQGDSAMYLCASSLVGGYEQYFGPGTRLTVT.

The chain combines TRBV18 with TRBJ1-1; D remains ambiguous. The germline V gene has CDR1 KGHSH and CDR2 LQKENI. The V end lost 3 bases, the J end lost 10 bases, and 15 bases lay between the germline ends. The CDR3 totals 13 residues. The CDR3 loop reads CASSPVPQVVAFF. CDR3 DNA: TGTGCCAGCTCACCGGTGCCTCAGGTAGTAGCTTTCTTT. Variable domain in full (rest from reference TRBV18 and TRBJ1-1): NAGVMQNPRHLVRRRGQEARLRCSPMKGHSHVYWYRQLPEEGLKFMVYLQKENIIDESGMPKERFSAEFPKEGPSILRIQQVVRGDSAAYFCASSPVPQVVAFFGQGTRLTVV.

J is TRBJ2-1 and V is TRBV7-8, with a possible D match to TRBD1 (5 bases). The CDR3 is 15 residues long. The V end lost 3 bases, the J end lost 3 bases, and 12 bases lay between the germline ends. The germline gives CDR1 SGHVS, CDR2 FQNEAQ. The CDR3 spells CASSLEGAYYNEQFF. In nucleotides, the CDR3 is TGTGCCAGCAGCTTGGAAGGGGCCTACTACAATGAGCAGTTCTTC. Combining the CDR3 with reference TRBV7-8 and TRBJ2-1 gives the whole variable domain GAGVSQSPRYKVAKRGQDVALRCDPISGHVSLFWYQQALGQGPEFLTYFQNEAQLDKSGLPSDRFFAERPEGSVSTLKIQRTQQEDSAVYLCASSLEGAYYNEQFFGPGTRLTVL.

Of note for this clone: Compared with germline, one end of the junction differs, possibly owing to a read error. The chain carries TRBV10-3 and TRBJ2-3; D unclear. This CDR3 is 17 amino acids long. Per the germline V gene, CDR1 is ENHRY and CDR2 is SYGVKD. The DNA of the CDR3 is TGTGCCATCAGCCCTGGCGGAGCCCAACTAAGCACCGATACGCAGTATTTT. Amino acids: CAISPGGAQLSTDTQYF.